This TCR beta chain came from a study of blood T cell repertoires in COVID-19. At the level of the study: In each case, the material was cDNA or gDNA derived from T cells, B-cell-depleted T cells, or PBMCs.

This clone occurred once. V shed 5 bases, J shed 2 bases, and the junction held 7 bases outside the gene matches. The CDR3 loop spans 15 amino acids. Germline CDR1 MNHEY, CDR2 SVGEGT. Original handling: Amplification from reference gene primers served as the basis for estimated nucleated cell counts. Some clones are missing from TCRdb's copy, which holds only in-frame ones; the method was immunoSEQ multiplex PCR. D and trimming were read from the DNA, whereas the V and J calls and clone size are those reported in that table. The data contain under 65,000 clones, around 92% of them singletons. The origin of this receptor is a human donor in a cohort sampled during active COVID-19. The V and J genes are TRBV6-2 or TRBV6-3 and TRBJ2-3; 7 bases align to TRBD1. The sequencing input was peripheral blood. The CDR3 here is CASSARTGYTDTQYF. The CDR3 DNA reads TGTGCCAGCAGTGCTCGGACAGGATACACAGATACGCAGTATTTT.